Given below is one T cell receptor beta chain in context. Its antigen is not identified. This sample stems from a study of OX40 agonist ivuxolimab in advanced cancers. Profiling relied on immunoSEQ multiplex PCR, and the TCRdb table lists in-frame clones only, not all of them. This table holds about 81,000 clones, around nine tenths found once. The germline V and J ends were trimmed by 3 bases and 3 bases, with 11 bases remaining between them. The length of the CDR3 is 14 residues. Germline V gives CDR1 LNHDA, CDR2 SQIVND (reference sequence). General study findings and limits: Undetermined was the antigen specificity of the expanded peripheral T cells.

Sample: CD4+ or CD8+ T cells sorted from blood, taken in a trial of the OX40 agonist ivuxolimab. The chain recombines TRBV19 with TRBJ1-1; TRBD1 might be the D (6 bases). The source of this sequence is an adult with an advanced solid tumor such as melanoma, head and neck, liver or kidney cancer. The CDR3 loop reads CASSIQGLDTEAFF. The CDR3 DNA sequence: TGTGCCAGTAGTATCCAGGGGCTGGACACTGAAGCTTTCTTT.